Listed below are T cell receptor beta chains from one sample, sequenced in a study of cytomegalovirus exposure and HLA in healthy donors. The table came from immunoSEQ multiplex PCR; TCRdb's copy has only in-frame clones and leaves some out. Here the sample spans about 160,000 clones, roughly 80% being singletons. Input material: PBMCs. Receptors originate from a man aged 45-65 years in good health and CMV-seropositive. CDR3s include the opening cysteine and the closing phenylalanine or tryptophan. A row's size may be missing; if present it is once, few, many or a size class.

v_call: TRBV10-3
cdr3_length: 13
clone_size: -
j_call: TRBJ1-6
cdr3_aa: CAISEGVTSPLHF

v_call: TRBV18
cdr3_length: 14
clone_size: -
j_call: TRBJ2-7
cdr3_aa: CASSARDIFYEQYF

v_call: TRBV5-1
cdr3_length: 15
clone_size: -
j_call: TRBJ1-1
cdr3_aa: CASSFSGGKNTEAFF

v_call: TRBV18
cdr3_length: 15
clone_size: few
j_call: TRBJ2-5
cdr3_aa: CASSPTTDPQETQYF

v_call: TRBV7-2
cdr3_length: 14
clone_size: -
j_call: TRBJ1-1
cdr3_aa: CASSSDRGSPEAFF

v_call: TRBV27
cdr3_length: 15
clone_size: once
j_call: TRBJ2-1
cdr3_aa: CASSSTAPSYNEQFF

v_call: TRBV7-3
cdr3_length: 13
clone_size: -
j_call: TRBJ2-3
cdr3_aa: CASSGGAADTQYF

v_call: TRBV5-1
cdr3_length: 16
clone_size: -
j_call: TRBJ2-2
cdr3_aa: CASSPQGARNTGELFF

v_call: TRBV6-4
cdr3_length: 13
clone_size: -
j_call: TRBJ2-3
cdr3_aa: CASSDSPRDTQYF

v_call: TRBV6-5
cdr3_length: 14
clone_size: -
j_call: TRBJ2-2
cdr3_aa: CASRGQGRTGELFF

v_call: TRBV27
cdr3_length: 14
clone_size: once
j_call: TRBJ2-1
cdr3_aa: CASSFWDNYNEQFF

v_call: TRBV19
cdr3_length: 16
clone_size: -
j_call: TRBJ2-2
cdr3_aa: CASSLRLAGVAGELFF

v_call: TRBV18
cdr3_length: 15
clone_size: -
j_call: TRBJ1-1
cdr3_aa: CASSEQGAVNTEAFF

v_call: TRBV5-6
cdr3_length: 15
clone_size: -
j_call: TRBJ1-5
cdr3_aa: CASSLTGYSNQPQHF

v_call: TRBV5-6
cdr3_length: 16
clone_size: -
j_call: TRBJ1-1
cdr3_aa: CASSLEEGFKRTEAFF

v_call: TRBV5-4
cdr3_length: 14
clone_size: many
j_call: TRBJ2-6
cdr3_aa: CASSFGSGANVLTF

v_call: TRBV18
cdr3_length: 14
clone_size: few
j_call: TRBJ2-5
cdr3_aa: CASSPGTGRETQYF

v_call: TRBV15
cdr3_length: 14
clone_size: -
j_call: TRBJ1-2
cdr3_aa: CATSEGGGGYGYTF

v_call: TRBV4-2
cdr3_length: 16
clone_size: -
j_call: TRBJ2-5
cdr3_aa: CASSLKAAGGEETQYF

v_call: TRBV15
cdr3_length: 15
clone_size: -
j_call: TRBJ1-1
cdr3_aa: CATSTGQGFETEAFF

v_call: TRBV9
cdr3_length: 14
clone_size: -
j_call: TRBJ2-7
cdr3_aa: CASSPGGTDHEQYF

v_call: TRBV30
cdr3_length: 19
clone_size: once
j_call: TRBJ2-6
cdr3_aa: CAWSVQGSGRRSGANVLTF

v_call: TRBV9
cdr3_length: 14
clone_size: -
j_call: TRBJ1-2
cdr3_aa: CASSARQGTYGYTF

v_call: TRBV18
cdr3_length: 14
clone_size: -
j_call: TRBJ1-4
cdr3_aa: CASSPSEPKEKLFF

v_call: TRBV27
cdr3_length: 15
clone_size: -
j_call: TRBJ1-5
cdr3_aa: CASRPWSRGTQPQHF

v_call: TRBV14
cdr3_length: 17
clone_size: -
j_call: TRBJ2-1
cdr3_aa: CASSLPGLAGPYNEQFF

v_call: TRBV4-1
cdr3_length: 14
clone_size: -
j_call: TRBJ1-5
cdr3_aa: CASSQGETNQPQHF

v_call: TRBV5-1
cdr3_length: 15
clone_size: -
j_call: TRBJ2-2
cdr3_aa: CASSLDRGYTGELFF

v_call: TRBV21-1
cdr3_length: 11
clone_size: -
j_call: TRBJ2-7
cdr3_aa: CASSTFYEQYF

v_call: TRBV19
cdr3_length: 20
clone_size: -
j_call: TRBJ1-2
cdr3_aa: CASSPQVYGTASYLIYGYTF

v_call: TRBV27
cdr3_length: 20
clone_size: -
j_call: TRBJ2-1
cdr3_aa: CASSLSTGTSGRKLYNEQFF

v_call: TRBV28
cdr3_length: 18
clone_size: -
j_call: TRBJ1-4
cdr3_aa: CASSFSGIGQLANEKLFF

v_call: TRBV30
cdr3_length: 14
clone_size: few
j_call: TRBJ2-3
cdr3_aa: CAWSPGLATDTQYF

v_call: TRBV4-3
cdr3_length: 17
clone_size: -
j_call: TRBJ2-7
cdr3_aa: CASTGTSGRLSSYEQYF

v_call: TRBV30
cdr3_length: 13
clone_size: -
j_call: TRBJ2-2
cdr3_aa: CASTTVRAGELFF

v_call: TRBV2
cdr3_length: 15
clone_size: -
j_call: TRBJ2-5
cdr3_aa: CASSAEAGHQETQYF

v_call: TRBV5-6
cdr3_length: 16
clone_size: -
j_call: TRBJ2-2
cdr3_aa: CASSPVDRVDTGELFF

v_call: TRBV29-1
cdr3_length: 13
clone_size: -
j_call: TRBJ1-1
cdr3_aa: CSVIGTGVTEAFF